The present T cell receptor beta chain was sequenced within a study of blood T cell repertoires in COVID-19. Overall study: Samples taken during acute and convalescent COVID-19 were collected in the United States, Italy and Spain. In each case, the material was cDNA or gDNA derived from T cells, B-cell-depleted T cells, or PBMCs.

Trimming removed 8 bases at V and 7 bases at J, with 17 bases between. Germline CDR1 is LNHDA and CDR2 is SQIVND (reference sequence). The CDR3 totals 14 residues. Original methodology: From reference gene primer amplification, estimates of nucleated cell counts were derived. The assay was immunoSEQ multiplex PCR, and TCRdb's table has in-frame clones only and misses some. V, J and clone size are taken as reported in that table, and D and trimming were inferred from the DNA itself. The top ten hold about 3.9% of the sample, which has a few hundred thousand clones, roughly 90% seen once. The rearrangement links TRBV19 to TRBJ1-4; maybe TRBD1 (5 bases). The sequenced sample consisted of peripheral blood. This clonotype was obtained from a woman between 50 and 59 years old with active or convalescent COVID-19. The CDR3 DNA follows: TGTGCCAGTGTTGACAGCCGAACCTTTGAAAAACTGTTTTTT. The encoded protein is CASVDSRTFEKLFF.